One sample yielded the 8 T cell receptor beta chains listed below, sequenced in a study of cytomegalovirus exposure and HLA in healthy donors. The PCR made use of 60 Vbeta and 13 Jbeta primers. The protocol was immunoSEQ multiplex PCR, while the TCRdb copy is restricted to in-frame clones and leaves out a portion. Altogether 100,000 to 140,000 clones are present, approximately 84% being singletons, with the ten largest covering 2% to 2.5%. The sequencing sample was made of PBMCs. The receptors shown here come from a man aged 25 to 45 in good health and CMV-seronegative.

DNA of the CDR3: TGTGCCAGCAGCTCCCCGGGACTAGCGGGAAATGAGCAGTTCTTC. Its translation: CASSSPGLAGNEQFF. The chain links TRBV7-6 to TRBJ2-1; TRBD2 matches 13 bases. Germline CDR1 is SGHVS and CDR2 is FNYEAQ. J gave up 7 bases and V 4 bases, and 4 bases lay outside the gene matches. The CDR3 runs 15 residues. Combining the CDR3 with reference TRBV7-6 and TRBJ2-1 gives the whole variable domain GAGVSQSPRYKVTKRGQDVALRCDPISGHVSLYWYRQALGQGPEFLTYFNYEAQQDKSGLPNDRFSAERPEGSISTLTIQRTEQRDSAMYRCASSSPGLAGNEQFFGPGTRLTVL.

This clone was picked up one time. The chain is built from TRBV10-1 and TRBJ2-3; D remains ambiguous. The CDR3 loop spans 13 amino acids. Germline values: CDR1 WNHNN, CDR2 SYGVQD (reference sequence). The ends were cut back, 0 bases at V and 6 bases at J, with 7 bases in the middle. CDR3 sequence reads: CASSESELDTQYF. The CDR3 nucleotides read TGCGCCAGCAGTGAGTCCGAGTTGGATACGCAGTATTTT.

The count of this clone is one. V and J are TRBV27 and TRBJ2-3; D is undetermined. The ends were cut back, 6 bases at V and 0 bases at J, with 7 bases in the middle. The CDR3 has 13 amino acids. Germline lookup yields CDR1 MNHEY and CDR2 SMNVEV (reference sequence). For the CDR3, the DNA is TGTGCCAGCAGGAGGTTGAGCACAGATACGCAGTATTTT. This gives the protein CASRRLSTDTQYF.

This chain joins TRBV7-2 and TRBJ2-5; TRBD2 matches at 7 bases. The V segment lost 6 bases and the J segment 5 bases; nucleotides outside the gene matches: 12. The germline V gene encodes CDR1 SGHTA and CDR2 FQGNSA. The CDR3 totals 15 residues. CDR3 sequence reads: CASSGGLGFWETQYF. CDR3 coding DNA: TGTGCCAGCAGTGGAGGACTAGGGTTTTGGGAGACCCAGTACTTC.

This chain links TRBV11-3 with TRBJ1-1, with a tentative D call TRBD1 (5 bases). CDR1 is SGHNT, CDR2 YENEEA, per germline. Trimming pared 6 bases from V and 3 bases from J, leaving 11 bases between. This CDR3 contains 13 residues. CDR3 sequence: CASSEGADTEAFF. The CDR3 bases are TGTGCCAGCAGTGAAGGGGCGGACACTGAAGCTTTCTTT.

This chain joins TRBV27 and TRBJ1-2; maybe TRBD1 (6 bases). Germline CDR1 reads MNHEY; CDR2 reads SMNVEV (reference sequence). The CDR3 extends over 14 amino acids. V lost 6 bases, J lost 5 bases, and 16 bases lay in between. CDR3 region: CASSGEGGGYGYTF. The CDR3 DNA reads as TGTGCCAGCAGCGGGGAGGGGGGAGGGTATGGCTACACCTTC.

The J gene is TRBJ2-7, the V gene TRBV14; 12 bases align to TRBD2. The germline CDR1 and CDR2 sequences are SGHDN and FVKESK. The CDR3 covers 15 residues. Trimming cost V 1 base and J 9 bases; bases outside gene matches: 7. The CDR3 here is CASSQGTSGAQGQYF. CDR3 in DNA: TGTGCCAGCAGCCAAGGGACTAGCGGGGCTCAAGGGCAGTACTTC.

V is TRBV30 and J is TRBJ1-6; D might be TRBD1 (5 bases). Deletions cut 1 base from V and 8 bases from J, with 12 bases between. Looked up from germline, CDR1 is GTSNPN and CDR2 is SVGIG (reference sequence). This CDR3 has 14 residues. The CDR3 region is CAWSGGGIDSPLHF. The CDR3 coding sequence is TGTGCCTGGAGTGGGGGGGGGATCGATTCACCCCTCCACTTT.